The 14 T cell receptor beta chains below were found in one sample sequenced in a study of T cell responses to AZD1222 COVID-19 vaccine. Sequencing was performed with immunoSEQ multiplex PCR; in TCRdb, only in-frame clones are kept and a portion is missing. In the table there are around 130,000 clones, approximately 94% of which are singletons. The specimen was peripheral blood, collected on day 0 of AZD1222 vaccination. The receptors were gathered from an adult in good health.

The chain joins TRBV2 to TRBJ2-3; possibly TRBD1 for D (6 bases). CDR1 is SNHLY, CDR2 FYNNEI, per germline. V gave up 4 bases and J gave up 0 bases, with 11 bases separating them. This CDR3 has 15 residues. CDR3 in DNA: TGTGCCAGCAGTGGGGGGCGGCCTAGCACAGATACGCAGTATTTT. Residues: CASSGGRPSTDTQYF. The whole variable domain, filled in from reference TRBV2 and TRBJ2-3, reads EPEVTQTPSHQVTQMGQEVILRCVPISNHLYFYWYRQILGQKVEFLVSFYNNEISEKSEIFDDQFSVERPDGSNFTLKIRSTKLEDSAMYFCASSGGRPSTDTQYFGPGTRLTVL.

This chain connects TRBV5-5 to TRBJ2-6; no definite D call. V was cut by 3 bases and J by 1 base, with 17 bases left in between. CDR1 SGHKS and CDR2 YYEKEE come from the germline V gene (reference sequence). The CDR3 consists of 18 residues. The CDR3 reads CASSSSVDGASGANVLTF. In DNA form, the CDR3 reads TGTGCCAGCAGCTCCTCGGTGGACGGAGCGTCTGGGGCCAACGTCCTGACTTTC.

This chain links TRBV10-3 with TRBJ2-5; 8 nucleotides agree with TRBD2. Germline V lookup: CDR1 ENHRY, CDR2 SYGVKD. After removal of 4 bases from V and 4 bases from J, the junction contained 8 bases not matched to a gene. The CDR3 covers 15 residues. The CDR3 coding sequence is TGTGCCATCAGTGGCGACGGGAGGGCCTCAGAGACCCAGTACTTC. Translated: CAISGDGRASETQYF.

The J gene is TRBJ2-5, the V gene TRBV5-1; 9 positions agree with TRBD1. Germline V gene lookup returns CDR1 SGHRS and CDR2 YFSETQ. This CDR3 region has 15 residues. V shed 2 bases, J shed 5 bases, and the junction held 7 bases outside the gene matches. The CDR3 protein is CASSFRDREVETQYF. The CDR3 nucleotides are TGCGCCAGCAGCTTCCGGGACAGGGAGGTTGAGACCCAGTACTTC. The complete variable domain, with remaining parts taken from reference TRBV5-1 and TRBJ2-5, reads KAGVTQTPRYLIKTRGQQVTLSCSPISGHRSVSWYQQTPGQGLQFLFEYFSETQRNKGNFPGRFSGRQFSNSRSEMNVSTLELGDSALYLCASSFRDREVETQYFGPGTRLLVL.

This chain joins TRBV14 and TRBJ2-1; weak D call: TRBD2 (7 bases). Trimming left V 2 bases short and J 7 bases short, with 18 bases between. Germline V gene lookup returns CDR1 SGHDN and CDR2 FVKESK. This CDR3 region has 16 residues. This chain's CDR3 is CASSQTGTGGANEQFF. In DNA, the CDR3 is TGTGCCAGCAGCCAAACCGGGACTGGGGGGGCGAATGAGCAGTTCTTC.

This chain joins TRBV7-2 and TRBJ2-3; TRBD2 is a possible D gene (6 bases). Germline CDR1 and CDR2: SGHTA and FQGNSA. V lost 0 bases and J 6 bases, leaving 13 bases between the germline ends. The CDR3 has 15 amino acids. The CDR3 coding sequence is TGTGCCAGCAGCTTAGCGAGGGGCGGGGTGGATACGCAGTATTTT. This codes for CASSLARGGVDTQYF.

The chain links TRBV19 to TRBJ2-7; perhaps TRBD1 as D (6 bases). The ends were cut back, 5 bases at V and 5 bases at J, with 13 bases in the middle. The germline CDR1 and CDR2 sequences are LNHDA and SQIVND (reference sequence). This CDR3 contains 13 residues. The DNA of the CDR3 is TGTGCCAGTAGTCATCTTCAGGGGAACGAGCAGTACTTC. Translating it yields CASSHLQGNEQYF.

In DNA, the CDR3 is TGTGCCATCCAAGAGACCCAGTACTTC. Translated: CAIQETQYF. V and J are TRBV14 and TRBJ2-5; no definite D call. CDR1 is SGHDN and CDR2 is FVKESK in the germline V gene. The CDR3 consists of 9 residues. Trimming removed 10 bases at V and 1 base at J, with 1 base between.

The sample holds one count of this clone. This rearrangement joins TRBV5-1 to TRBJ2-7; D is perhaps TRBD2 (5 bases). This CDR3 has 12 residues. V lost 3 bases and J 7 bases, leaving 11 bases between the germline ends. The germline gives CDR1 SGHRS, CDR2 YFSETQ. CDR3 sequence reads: CASSSDSGEQYF. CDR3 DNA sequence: TGCGCCAGCAGCTCTGACTCGGGGGAGCAGTACTTC.

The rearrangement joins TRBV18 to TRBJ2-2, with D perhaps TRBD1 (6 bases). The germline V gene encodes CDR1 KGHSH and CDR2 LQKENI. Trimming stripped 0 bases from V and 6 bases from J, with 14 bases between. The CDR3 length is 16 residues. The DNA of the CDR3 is TGTGCCAGCTCACCACCAGGGCAGGGGACGGCCGGGGAGCTGTTTTTT. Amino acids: CASSPPGQGTAGELFF.

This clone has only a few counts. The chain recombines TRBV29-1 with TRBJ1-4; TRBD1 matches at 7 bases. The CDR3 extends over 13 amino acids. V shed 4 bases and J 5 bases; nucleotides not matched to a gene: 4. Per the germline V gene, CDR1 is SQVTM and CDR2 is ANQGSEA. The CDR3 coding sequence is TGCAGCGTTGGTGAGGGGGCGAATGAAAAACTGTTTTTT. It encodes CSVGEGANEKLFF.

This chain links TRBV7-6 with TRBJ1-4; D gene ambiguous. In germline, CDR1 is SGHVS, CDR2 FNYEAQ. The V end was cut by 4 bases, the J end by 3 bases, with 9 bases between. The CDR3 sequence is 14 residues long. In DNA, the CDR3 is TGTGCCAGCAGCTACATCGGGGCTAATGAAAAACTGTTTTTT. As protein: CASSYIGANEKLFF. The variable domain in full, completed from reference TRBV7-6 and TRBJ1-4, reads GAGVSQSPRYKVTKRGQDVALRCDPISGHVSLYWYRQALGQGPEFLTYFNYEAQQDKSGLPNDRFSAERPEGSISTLTIQRTEQRDSAMYRCASSYIGANEKLFFGSGTQLSVL.

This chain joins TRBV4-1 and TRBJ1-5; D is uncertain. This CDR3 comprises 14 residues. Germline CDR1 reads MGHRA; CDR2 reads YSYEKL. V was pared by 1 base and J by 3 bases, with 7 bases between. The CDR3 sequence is CASSQAAVNQPQHF. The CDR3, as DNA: TGCGCCAGCAGCCAAGCGGCAGTCAATCAGCCCCAGCATTTT.

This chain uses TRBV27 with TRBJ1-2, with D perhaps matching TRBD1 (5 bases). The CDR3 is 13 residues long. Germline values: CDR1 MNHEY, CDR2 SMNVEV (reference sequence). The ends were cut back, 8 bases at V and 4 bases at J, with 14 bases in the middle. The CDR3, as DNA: TGTGCCAGCTCCCCCAGGGAATCCTATGGCTACACCTTC. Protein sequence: CASSPRESYGYTF.